This T cell receptor (beta chain) originates from a study of blood T cell repertoires in COVID-19. V shed 3 bases and J shed 2 bases, with 9 bases lying between them. CDR3 length: 13 amino acids. From germline, CDR1 is SGHNT and CDR2 YYREEE (reference sequence). TCRdb's copy holds only in-frame clones and misses some; the assay was immunoSEQ multiplex PCR. The table records approximately 220,000 clones, around 90% of them present only once. Material for sequencing was PBMCs or T cells enriched from blood (not recorded which). The chain has TRBV5-4 and TRBJ2-7; a possible D gene is TRBD1 (6 bases). The TCR was taken from a woman aged 25 to 39 with acute COVID-19. CDR3: CASSSGDAYEQYF. The CDR3 region has the DNA TGTGCCAGCAGCTCAGGGGATGCCTACGAGCAGTACTTC.